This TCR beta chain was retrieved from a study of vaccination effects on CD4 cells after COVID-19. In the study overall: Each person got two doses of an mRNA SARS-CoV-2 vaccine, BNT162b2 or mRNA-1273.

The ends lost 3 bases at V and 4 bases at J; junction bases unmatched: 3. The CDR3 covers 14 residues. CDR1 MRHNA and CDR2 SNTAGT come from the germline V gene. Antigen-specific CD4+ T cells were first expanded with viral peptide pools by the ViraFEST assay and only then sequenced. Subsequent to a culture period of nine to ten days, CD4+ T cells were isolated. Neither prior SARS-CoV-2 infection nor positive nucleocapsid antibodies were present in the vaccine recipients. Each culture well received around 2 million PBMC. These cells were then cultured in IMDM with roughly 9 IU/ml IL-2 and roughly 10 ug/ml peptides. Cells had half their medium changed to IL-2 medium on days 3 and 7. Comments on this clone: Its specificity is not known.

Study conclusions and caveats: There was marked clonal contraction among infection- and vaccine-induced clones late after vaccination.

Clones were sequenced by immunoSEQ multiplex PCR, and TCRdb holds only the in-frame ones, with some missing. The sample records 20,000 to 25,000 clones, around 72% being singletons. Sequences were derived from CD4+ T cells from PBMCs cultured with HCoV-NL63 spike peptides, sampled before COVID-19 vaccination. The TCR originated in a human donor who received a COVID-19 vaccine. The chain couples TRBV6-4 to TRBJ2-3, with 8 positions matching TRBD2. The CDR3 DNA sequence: TGTGCCAGCAGTGAAGCGGGAGAGGCAGATACGCAGTATTTT. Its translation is CASSEAGEADTQYF.